What follows are 22 T cell receptor beta chains derived from one specimen sequenced in a study of T cell responses to AZD1222 COVID-19 vaccine. The assay was immunoSEQ multiplex PCR, and TCRdb's table has in-frame clones only and misses some. The sample holds under 200,000 clones, approximately 90% seen once. Sequencing used peripheral blood, obtained 28 days after the second AZD1222 dose. These receptors were collected from an adult who received the AZD1222 COVID-19 vaccine.

The gene calls are TRBV3-1 (or the pseudogene TRBV3-2) and TRBJ1-1; TRBD1 might be the D (6 bases). CDR1 and CDR2 from the germline V gene are LGHDT and YNNKEL (reference sequence). The CDR3 runs 14 residues. Trimming removed 9 bases at V and 3 bases at J, with 17 bases between. The DNA of the CDR3 is TGTGCCAGTTCTCGCCTTGGGGGCTACACTGAAGCTTTCTTT. Translated, it gives CASSRLGGYTEAFF.

This rearrangement joins TRBV18 to TRBJ1-4; D unresolved. Deletions cut 3 bases from V and 10 bases from J, with 12 bases between. CDR3 length equals 13 residues. Germline values: CDR1 KGHSH, CDR2 LQKENI. The CDR3 coding sequence is TGTGCCAGCTCACCTGAAGGGTTGGGAAAACTGTTTTTT. Its translation: CASSPEGLGKLFF.

This clone was observed once. The chain carries TRBV5-6 and TRBJ2-7; the D is unclear. This CDR3 spans 13 amino acids. In germline, CDR1 is SGHDT, CDR2 YYEEEE. V gave up 0 bases and J gave up 2 bases, with 6 bases separating them. CDR3 DNA sequence: TGTGCCAGCAGCTTGGACAGAACCTACGAGCAGTACTTC. Translation gives CASSLDRTYEQYF.

This clone was counted a few times. V gene TRBV15 combines with J gene TRBJ2-7; D call uncertain. Germline V CDR1 and CDR2: LNHNV, YYDKDF (reference sequence). V was cut by 0 bases and J by 2 bases, with 5 bases left in between. This CDR3 spans 13 amino acids. CDR3 residues: CATSREATYEQYF. In nucleotides, the CDR3 is TGTGCCACCAGCAGAGAAGCGACCTACGAGCAGTACTTC.

V and J are TRBV3-1 (or the pseudogene TRBV3-2) and TRBJ2-1, with 11 bases fitting TRBD2. The CDR3 has 14 residues. V was clipped by 8 bases and J by 2 bases; unmatched bases: 2. Germline-derived CDR1 and CDR2 are LGHDT and YNNKEL (reference sequence). The DNA of the CDR3 is TGTGCCAGCGGGACTAGCGGAGCCTACAATGAGCAGTTCTTC. This gives the protein CASGTSGAYNEQFF.

V gene TRBV12-3 or TRBV12-4 combines with J gene TRBJ2-1; D may match TRBD1 or TRBD2 (5 bases each). The CDR3 extends over 13 amino acids. Between the trimmed V and J ends, which lost 3 bases and 4 bases, there was a span of 7 bases. The DNA of the CDR3 is TGTGCCAGCAGTTTGGGGGTGTACAATGAGCAGTTCTTC. Translating gives CASSLGVYNEQFF.

V is TRBV3-1 (or the pseudogene TRBV3-2) and J is TRBJ1-5, with D unresolved. V was cut by 2 bases and J by 0 bases, with 8 bases left in between. Germline V lookup: CDR1 LGHDT, CDR2 YNNKEL (reference sequence). The CDR3 runs to 15 residues. CDR3 residues: CASSQTGGSNQPQHF. The CDR3 nucleotides are TGTGCCAGCAGCCAAACGGGAGGTAGCAATCAGCCCCAGCATTTT.

V usage is TRBV11-2 and J usage is TRBJ1-2; D remains unclear. V lost 5 bases and J lost 11, with 27 bases in between. CDR1 and CDR2 (germline): SGHAT, FQNNGV. The CDR3 totals 16 residues. CDR3 DNA: TGTGCCAGCAGCAACAGCCCGCCAGGACCCGATTCTGGTTACACCTTC. It specifies CASSNSPPGPDSGYTF.

The chain combines TRBV6-1 with TRBJ1-1; tentatively, D is TRBD1 (5 bases). Germline V lookup: CDR1 MNHNS, CDR2 SASEGT. This CDR3 has 13 amino acids. Trimming took off 3 bases at V and 1 base at J, with 6 bases between the two ends. The CDR3 here is CASSDQGNTEAFF. The CDR3 coding sequence is TGTGCCAGCAGTGACCAGGGGAACACTGAAGCTTTCTTT.

This clone appeared a single time. This chain links TRBV19 with TRBJ2-6; 7 nucleotides align to TRBD1. Unmatched junction bases numbered 3, after V lost 1 base and J lost 0 bases. There are 17 residues in the CDR3. Germline CDR1 is LNHDA and CDR2 is SQIVND (reference sequence). CDR3 in amino acids: CASSIGTGASGANVLTF. As DNA, the CDR3 is TGTGCCAGTAGTATAGGGACAGGCGCCTCTGGGGCCAACGTCCTGACTTTC. The entire variable domain, with the rest obtained from reference TRBV19 and TRBJ2-6, is as follows: DGGITQSPKYLFRKEGQNVTLSCEQNLNHDAMYWYRQDPGQGLRLIYYSQIVNDFQKGDIAEGYSVSREKKESFPLTVTSAQKNPTAFYLCASSIGTGASGANVLTFGAGSRLTVL.

CDR3 in DNA: TGTGCCAGCAGCCCCGAATGGGCGACATCCTATGGCTACACCTTC. This codes for CASSPEWATSYGYTF. The genes are TRBV3-1 (or the pseudogene TRBV3-2) and TRBJ1-2; D is unresolved. V was pared by 4 bases and J by 4 bases, with 16 bases between. Germline V lookup: CDR1 LGHDT, CDR2 YNNKEL (reference sequence). This CDR3 is 15 amino acids long.

The genes are TRBV27 and TRBJ1-2; D is perhaps TRBD1 (6 bases). Trimming took off 4 bases at V and 8 bases at J, with 11 bases between the two ends. This CDR3 region has 12 residues. Germline V gene sequence: CDR1 MNHEY, CDR2 SMNVEV (reference sequence). In nucleotides, the CDR3 is TGTGCCAGCAGTTCAGGGGAAGGCGGCTACACCTTC. Its translation: CASSSGEGGYTF.

CDR3 DNA sequence: TGTGCCAGCAGCGGAATGGGGTATGGCTACACCTTC. It encodes CASSGMGYGYTF. The chain employs TRBV3-1 (or the pseudogene TRBV3-2) and TRBJ1-2; D not certain. V gave up 5 bases and J gave up 5 bases, with 9 bases separating them. The CDR3 sequence is 12 residues long. CDR1 and CDR2 (germline): LGHDT, YNNKEL (reference sequence).

V usage is TRBV10-2 and J usage is TRBJ1-4; D possibly corresponds to TRBD1 (5 bases). In germline, CDR1 is WSHSY, CDR2 SAAADI. The CDR3 has 14 residues. V shed 6 bases and J shed 7 bases, with 15 bases lying between them. The CDR3 spells CASRGLSLGEKLFF. DNA for the CDR3: TGCGCCAGCAGGGGGCTGAGCTTAGGTGAAAAACTGTTTTTT.

The rearrangement links TRBV6-5 to TRBJ1-5; D perhaps matches TRBD1 (6 bases). Deletions cut 6 bases from V and 5 bases from J, with 11 bases between. This CDR3 is 13 amino acids long. Germline CDR1 MNHEY, CDR2 SVGAGI. The CDR3 spells CASSPRGDQPQHF. The DNA for the CDR3 is TGTGCCAGCAGCCCGAGGGGGGATCAGCCCCAGCATTTT.

This chain uses TRBV5-1 with TRBJ2-7; 11 bases align to TRBD2. With V trimmed by 4 bases and J by 3 bases, 3 bases remained unmatched. Per the germline V gene, CDR1 is SGHRS and CDR2 is YFSETQ. This CDR3 has 14 amino acids. The CDR3 sequence is CASSLGLAVYEQYF. The CDR3 DNA sequence: TGCGCCAGCAGCCTGGGACTAGCGGTCTACGAGCAGTACTTC. Variable domain in full (rest from reference TRBV5-1 and TRBJ2-7): KAGVTQTPRYLIKTRGQQVTLSCSPISGHRSVSWYQQTPGQGLQFLFEYFSETQRNKGNFPGRFSGRQFSNSRSEMNVSTLELGDSALYLCASSLGLAVYEQYFGPGTRLTVT.

The chain links TRBV27 to TRBJ2-7, with unresolved D. Per germline, CDR1 MNHEY and CDR2 SMNVEV (reference sequence). V lost 7 bases and J 0 bases, leaving 10 bases between the germline ends. The CDR3 is made up of 13 amino acids. The DNA of the CDR3 is TGTGCCAGCACGGCATTACCCTCCTACGAGCAGTACTTC. Protein product: CASTALPSYEQYF.

The chain uses TRBV14 and TRBJ1-2; 9 bases fit TRBD1. This CDR3 spans 15 amino acids. Germline CDR1 and CDR2: SGHDN and FVKESK. The trim removed 1 base at V and 4 bases at J, leaving 4 bases unmatched. The CDR3 DNA reads TGTGCCAGCAGCCAAGTCCGGGGACAGGGCTATGGCTACACCTTC. This gives the protein CASSQVRGQGYGYTF.

This clone appeared a single time. The chain is built from TRBV5-1 and TRBJ1-4, with 7 bases aligning to TRBD1. The CDR3 spans 15 residues. V trimming: 3 bases; J trimming: 3 bases; junction bases outside the gene matches: 5. Germline V CDR1 and CDR2: SGHRS, YFSETQ. The CDR3: CASSWRQGANEKLFF. As DNA, the CDR3 is TGCGCCAGCAGCTGGCGACAGGGAGCTAATGAAAAACTGTTTTTT.

The rearrangement joins TRBV4-3 to TRBJ1-4; 9 nucleotides match TRBD1. This CDR3 has 17 amino acids. CDR1 and CDR2 from the germline V gene are LGHNA and YSLEER. With V trimmed by 4 bases and J by 0 bases, 6 bases remained unmatched. This CDR3 reads CASSLEDRGATNEKLFF. The CDR3 DNA follows: TGCGCCAGCAGCCTCGAGGACAGGGGAGCAACTAATGAAAAACTGTTTTTT.

The V call is TRBV5-4, the J call TRBJ1-2; D gene uncertain. Trimming left V 4 bases short and J 1 base short, with 14 bases between. The CDR3 consists of 15 residues. Germline V lookup: CDR1 SGHNT, CDR2 YYREEE (reference sequence). CDR3 sequence: CASSIDRSDNYGYTF. The CDR3 nucleotides read TGTGCCAGCAGCATTGATCGTTCAGATAACTATGGCTACACCTTC. The full variable domain, completed using reference TRBV5-4 and TRBJ1-2, is ETGVTQSPTHLIKTRGQQVTLRCSSQSGHNTVSWYQQALGQGPQFIFQYYREEENGRGNFPPRFSGLQFPNYSSELNVNALELDDSALYLCASSIDRSDNYGYTFGSGTRLTVV.

CDR3 region: CASSWASTEAEAFF. The CDR3 nucleotides are TGTGCCAGCAGTTGGGCTTCGACGGAAGCTGAAGCTTTCTTT. The chain couples TRBV9 to TRBJ1-1; D not certain. From germline, CDR1 is SGDLS and CDR2 YYNGEE. Trimming took off 5 bases at V and 6 bases at J, with 17 bases between the two ends. The CDR3 has 14 residues.